This TCR beta chain derives from a study of CD8 T cells in ankylosing spondylitis. General observations from the study: Significant enrichment of disease-linked clones was reportedly seen in matched ankylosing spondylitis synovial fluid. The study identified a TCR beta motif of fewer than 10 highly homologous variants that appeared characteristic of ankylosing spondylitis blood.

TCRdb processed the 5' RACE reads anew with MiXCR; each CDR3 protein has one entry. The sample consists of about 540,000 distinct CDR3 sequences, over 9.5% of them appearing once. There are 15 residues in the CDR3. The V and J ends lost 3 bases and 6 bases respectively, with 15 bases between them. Germline V CDR1 and CDR2: SNHLY, FYNNEI. In the case of this clonotype: Its antigen is unidentified.

The sequencing sample was made of blood, either unsorted or a sorted T cell fraction (not recorded which). The chain carries TRBV2 and TRBJ1-5, with a weak D call TRBD1 (5 bases). The receptor's source is a male donor with ankylosing spondylitis. CDR3 sequence: CASSERGRDGQPQHF. DNA for the CDR3: TGTGCCAGCAGTGAGAGAGGCAGGGATGGTCAGCCCCAGCATTTT.